Below, one TCR beta chain is given with its context. TCRdb re-called the 5' RACE reads through MiXCR, storing one row per CDR3 protein. The repertoire has approximately 260,000 distinct CDR3 sequences, about 8% of them found once; the top ten carry less than 4%. The sample belongs to a study of identical twins. The germline CDR1 and CDR2 sequences are SGHAT and FQNNGV. The CDR3 is made up of 15 amino acids. V lost 1 base and J 3 bases, leaving 13 bases between the germline ends. Separately, the same data were catalogued under a study of yellow fever vaccine responses in identical twins.

Sequenced sample: CD8+ T cells sorted from blood. The rearrangement joins TRBV11-2 to TRBJ2-7; D is possibly TRBD1 (5 bases). The origin of this receptor is a woman aged 18-29 years in good health. The CDR3 sequence: CASSLVLGHDYEQYF. The CDR3, as DNA: TGTGCCAGCAGCTTAGTCCTAGGACACGACTACGAGCAGTACTTC.